The T cell receptor beta chain under discussion was sequenced for a study of CD8+ T cells in alopecia areata. Study overall: Patients in the treated group were given tofacitinib by mouth, 5 to 10 mg twice a day.

Remarks on this clone: The target antigen is unknown.

The CDR3 totals 13 residues. From germline, CDR1 is GTSNPN and CDR2 SVGIG (reference sequence). The V and J ends lost 0 bases and 6 bases respectively, with 11 bases between them. General study findings and limits: Higher clonality and more expanded CD8+ clones appeared in lesional than normal scalp. Among the cells sequenced in scalp samples are also the resident alphabeta T cells of normal skin.

cDNA reverse transcribed from extracted RNA served as the sequencing template. The method was immunoSEQ multiplex PCR; TCRdb's version includes in-frame clones alone and lacks a portion of them. The sample yields 150,000 to 200,000 clones, roughly 70% seen once. The sequenced sample was CD8+ T cells sorted from blood, obtained at week 0. The sequence was obtained from a human donor with alopecia areata. This chain uses TRBV30 with TRBJ1-2; possible D gene TRBD1, 5 bases. The CDR3 loop reads CAWSVPGNNGYTF. CDR3 DNA sequence: TGTGCCTGGAGTGTACCAGGGAACAATGGCTACACCTTC.